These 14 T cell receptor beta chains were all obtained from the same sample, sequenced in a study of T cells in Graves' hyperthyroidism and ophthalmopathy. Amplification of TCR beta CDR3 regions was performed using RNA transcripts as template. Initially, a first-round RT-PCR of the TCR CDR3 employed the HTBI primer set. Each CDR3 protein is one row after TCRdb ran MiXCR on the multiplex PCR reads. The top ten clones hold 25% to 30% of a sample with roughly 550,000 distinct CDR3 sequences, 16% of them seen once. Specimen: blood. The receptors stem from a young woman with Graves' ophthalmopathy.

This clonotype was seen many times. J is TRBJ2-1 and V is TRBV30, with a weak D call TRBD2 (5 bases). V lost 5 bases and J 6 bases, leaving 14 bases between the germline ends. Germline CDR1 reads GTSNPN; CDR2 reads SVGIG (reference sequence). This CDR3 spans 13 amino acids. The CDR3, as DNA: TGTGCCTGGGGATCGCGGGTGTCCAATGAGCAGTTCTTC. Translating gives CAWGSRVSNEQFF.

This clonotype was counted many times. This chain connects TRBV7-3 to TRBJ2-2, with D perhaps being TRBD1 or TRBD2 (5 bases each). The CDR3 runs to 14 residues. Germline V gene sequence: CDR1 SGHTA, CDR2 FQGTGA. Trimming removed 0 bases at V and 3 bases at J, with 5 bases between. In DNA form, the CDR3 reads TGTGCCAGCAGCTTAACGGGGGACACCGGGGAGCTGTTTTTT. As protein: CASSLTGDTGELFF.

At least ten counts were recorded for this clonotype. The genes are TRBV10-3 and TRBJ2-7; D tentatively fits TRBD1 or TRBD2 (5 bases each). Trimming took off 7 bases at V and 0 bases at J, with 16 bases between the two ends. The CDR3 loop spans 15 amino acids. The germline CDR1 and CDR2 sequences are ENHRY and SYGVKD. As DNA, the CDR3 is TGTGCCATCACTGCCGGGGCCCCCTCCTCCTACGAGCAGTACTTC. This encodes CAITAGAPSSYEQYF.

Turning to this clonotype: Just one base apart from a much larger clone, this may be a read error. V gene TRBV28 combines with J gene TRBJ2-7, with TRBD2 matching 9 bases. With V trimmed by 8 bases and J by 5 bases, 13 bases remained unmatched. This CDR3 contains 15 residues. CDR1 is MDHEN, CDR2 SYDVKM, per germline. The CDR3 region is CASRGGVAGEDEQYF. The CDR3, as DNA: TGTGCCAGCCGCGGGGGGGTAGCCGGAGAGGACGAGCAGTACTTC.

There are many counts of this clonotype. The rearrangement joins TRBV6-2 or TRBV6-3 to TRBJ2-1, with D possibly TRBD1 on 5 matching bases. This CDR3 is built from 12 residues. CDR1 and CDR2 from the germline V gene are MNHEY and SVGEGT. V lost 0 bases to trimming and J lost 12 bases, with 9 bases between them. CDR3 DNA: TGTGCCAGCAGTTACTCGAAAAGGGGGCAGTTCTTC. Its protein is CASSYSKRGQFF.

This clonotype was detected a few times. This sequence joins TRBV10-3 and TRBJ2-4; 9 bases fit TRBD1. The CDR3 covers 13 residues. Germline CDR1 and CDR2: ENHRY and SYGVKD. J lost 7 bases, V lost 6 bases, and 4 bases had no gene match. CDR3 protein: CAIRAGTGNIQYF. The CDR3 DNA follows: TGTGCCATCAGAGCCGGGACAGGGAACATTCAGTACTTC.

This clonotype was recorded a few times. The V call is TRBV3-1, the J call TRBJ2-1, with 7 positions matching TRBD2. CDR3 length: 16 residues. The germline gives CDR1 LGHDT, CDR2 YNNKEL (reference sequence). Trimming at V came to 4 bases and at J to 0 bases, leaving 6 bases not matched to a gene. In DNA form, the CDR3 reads TGTGCCAGCAGCCCTGGGACTACAAGCTCCTACAATGAGCAGTTCTTC. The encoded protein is CASSPGTTSSYNEQFF.

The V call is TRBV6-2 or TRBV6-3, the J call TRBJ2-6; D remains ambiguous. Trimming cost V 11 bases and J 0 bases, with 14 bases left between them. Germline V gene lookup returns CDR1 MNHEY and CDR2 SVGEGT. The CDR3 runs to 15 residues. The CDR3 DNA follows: TGTGCCGGCACCTCCAGGAGCTCTGGGGCCAACGTCCTGACTTTC. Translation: CAGTSRSSGANVLTF.

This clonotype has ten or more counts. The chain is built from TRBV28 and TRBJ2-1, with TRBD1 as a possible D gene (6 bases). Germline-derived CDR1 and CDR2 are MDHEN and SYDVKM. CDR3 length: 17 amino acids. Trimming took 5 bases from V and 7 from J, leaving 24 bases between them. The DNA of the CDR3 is TGTGCCAGCAGTCGTCACAGGGCCTTCGGACCATCAAATGAGCAGTTCTTC. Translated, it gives CASSRHRAFGPSNEQFF.

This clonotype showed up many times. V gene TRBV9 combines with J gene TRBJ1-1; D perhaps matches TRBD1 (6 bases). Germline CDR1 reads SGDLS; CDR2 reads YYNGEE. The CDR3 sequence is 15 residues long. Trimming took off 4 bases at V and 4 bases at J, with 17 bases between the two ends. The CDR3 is CASSPTDRWGTEAFF. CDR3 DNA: TGTGCCAGCAGCCCCACGGACAGATGGGGCACTGAAGCTTTCTTT.

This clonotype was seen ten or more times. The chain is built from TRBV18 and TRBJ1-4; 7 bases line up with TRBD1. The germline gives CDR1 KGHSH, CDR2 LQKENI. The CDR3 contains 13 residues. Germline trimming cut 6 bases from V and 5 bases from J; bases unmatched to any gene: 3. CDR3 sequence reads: CASSGTANEKLFF. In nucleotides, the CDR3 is TGTGCCAGCTCCGGGACAGCAAATGAAAAACTGTTTTTT.

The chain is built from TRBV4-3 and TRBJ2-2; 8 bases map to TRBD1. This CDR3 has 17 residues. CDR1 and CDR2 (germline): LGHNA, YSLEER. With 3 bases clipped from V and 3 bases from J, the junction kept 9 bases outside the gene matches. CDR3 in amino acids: CASSQATGAEYTGELFF. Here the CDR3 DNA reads TGCGCCAGCAGCCAGGCGACAGGGGCGGAGTACACCGGGGAGCTGTTTTTT.

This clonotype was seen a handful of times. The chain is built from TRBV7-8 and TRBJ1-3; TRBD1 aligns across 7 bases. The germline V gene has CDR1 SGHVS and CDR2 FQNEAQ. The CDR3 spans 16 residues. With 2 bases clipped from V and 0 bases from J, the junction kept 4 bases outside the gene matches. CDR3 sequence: CASSLQGQTSGNTIYF. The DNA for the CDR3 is TGTGCCAGCAGCTTACAGGGACAGACCTCTGGAAACACCATATATTTT. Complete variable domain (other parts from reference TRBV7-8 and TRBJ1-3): GAGVSQSPRYKVAKRGQDVALRCDPISGHVSLFWYQQALGQGPEFLTYFQNEAQLDKSGLPSDRFFAERPEGSVSTLKIQRTQQEDSAVYLCASSLQGQTSGNTIYFGEGSWLTVV.

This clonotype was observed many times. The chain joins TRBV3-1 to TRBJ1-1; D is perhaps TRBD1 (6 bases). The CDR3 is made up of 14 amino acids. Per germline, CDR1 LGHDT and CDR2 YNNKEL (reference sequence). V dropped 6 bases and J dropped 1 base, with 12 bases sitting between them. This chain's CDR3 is CASRHSGANTEAFF. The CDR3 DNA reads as TGTGCCAGCAGGCATTCAGGGGCGAACACTGAAGCTTTCTTT.